These 19 T cell receptor beta chains share one sample of origin, sequenced in a study of T-cell reconstitution after alpha-beta-depleted transplantation in children. Using unique molecular identifiers, the investigators prepared the TCRbeta library. TCRdb independently ran MiXCR on the PCR reads; one entry per CDR3 protein. The data contain around 300,000 distinct CDR3 sequences, approximately 10% of them singletons. Here the sequenced sample was peripheral blood, taken 180 days after TCRalphabeta/CD19-depleted stem cell transplant. Source of these receptors: a male patient under 10 years old who had a stem cell transplant for chronic granulomatous disease, so the T cells may come from the graft donor.

V usage is TRBV2 and J usage is TRBJ1-4; 8 nucleotides agree with TRBD1. The CDR3 runs to 14 residues. Germline CDR1 and CDR2: SNHLY and FYNNEI. The ends lost 6 bases at V and 8 bases at J; junction bases unmatched: 8. The CDR3 sequence is CASSLTGVSEKLFF. CDR3 DNA: TGTGCCAGCAGCTTGACAGGGGTTAGCGAAAAACTGTTTTTT.

In regard to this clonotype: Since a much larger clone is just one base distant, this may be a read error. V gene TRBV7-8 combines with J gene TRBJ1-6; TRBD1 matches 9 bases. In germline, CDR1 is SGHVS, CDR2 FQNEAQ. This CDR3 is built from 15 residues. The CDR3 protein is CASSPWDRVESPIHF. DNA for the CDR3: TGTGCCAGCAGCCCCTGGGACAGGGTAGAGTCACCCATCCACTTT.

This clonotype was seen repeatedly, ten times or more. V gene TRBV7-9 combines with J gene TRBJ2-2; TRBD1 aligns across 10 bases. The germline gives CDR1 SEHNR, CDR2 FQNEAQ (reference sequence). The CDR3 totals 15 residues. The V segment lost 5 bases and the J segment 8 bases; nucleotides outside the gene matches: 8. CDR3: CASSPGTGDSGELFF. CDR3 sequence (DNA): TGTGCCAGCAGCCCGGGGACAGGGGACTCAGGGGAGCTGTTTTTT. Variable domain in full (rest from reference TRBV7-9 and TRBJ2-2): DTGVSQNPRHKITKRGQNVTFRCDPISEHNRLYWYRQTLGQGPEFLTYFQNEAQLEKSRLLSDRFSAERPKGSFSTLEIQRTEQGDSAMYLCASSPGTGDSGELFFGEGSRLTVL.

The table lists this clonotype with many counts. The V call is TRBV18, the J call TRBJ2-7, with D maybe TRBD2 (6 bases). The CDR3 totals 16 residues. CDR1 is KGHSH, CDR2 LQKENI, per germline. V lost 6 bases to trimming and J lost 4 bases, with 22 bases between them. CDR3 protein: CASSHYGGGLLYEQYF. The CDR3 coding sequence is TGTGCCAGCTCCCATTACGGGGGAGGACTTCTTTACGAGCAGTACTTC.

This clonotype was detected only a few times. V is TRBV6-1 and J is TRBJ2-5; D gene ambiguous. Looked up from germline, CDR1 is MNHNS and CDR2 is SASEGT. The V end was cut by 6 bases, the J end by 1 base, with 12 bases between. The CDR3 is 14 residues long. CDR3 sequence: CASRMLGSQETQYF. The CDR3 DNA follows: TGTGCCAGCAGAATGCTCGGCTCCCAAGAGACCCAGTACTTC.

Concerning this clonotype itself: A much larger clone sits a single nucleotide away, making a read error possible. The V and J genes are TRBV15 and TRBJ2-1; no reliable D call. Germline-derived CDR1 and CDR2 are LNHNV and YYDKDF (reference sequence). This CDR3 region has 14 residues. CDR3 amino acids: CTTSRDRDHNEQFF. The CDR3 DNA is TGTACCACCAGCAGAGATCGCGACCACAATGAGCAGTTCTTC. The variable domain in full, completed from reference TRBV15 and TRBJ2-1, reads DAMVIQNPRYQVTQFGKPVTLSCSQTLNHNVMYWYQQKSSQAPKLLFHYYDKDFNNEADTPDNFQSRRPNTSFCFLDIRSPGLGDTAMYLCTTSRDRDHNEQFFGPGTRLTVL.

This clonotype was recorded many times. The J gene is TRBJ2-5, the V gene TRBV7-8; 8 positions match TRBD2. V lost 5 bases, J lost 4 bases, and 12 bases stayed unmatched. The CDR3 spans 16 residues. CDR1 is SGHVS and CDR2 is FQNEAQ in the germline V gene. In nucleotides, the CDR3 is TGTGCCAGCAGCCCACATTCCGGTCTAGCGGGAGAGACCCAGTACTTC. Translation gives CASSPHSGLAGETQYF.

Regarding this clonotype: A clone one base away is much larger, so this may be a read error. CDR3 region: CASIPSPRVQETQYF. The CDR3 nucleotides read TGTGCCAGCATCCCCAGCCCACGGGTGCAAGAGACCCAGTACTTC. The V and J genes are TRBV9 and TRBJ2-5; D remains unclear. The CDR3 totals 15 residues. V was pared by 6 bases and J by 2 bases, with 17 bases between. In germline, CDR1 is SGDLS, CDR2 YYNGEE.

At least ten counts were recorded for this clonotype. This chain links TRBV29-1 with TRBJ2-7; D remains unclear. The germline CDR1 and CDR2 sequences are SQVTM and ANQGSEA. This CDR3 is 11 amino acids long. Trimming pared 5 bases from V and 7 bases from J, leaving 12 bases between. This chain's CDR3 is CSVTENREQYF. The CDR3 bases are TGCAGCGTTACCGAAAACCGGGAGCAGTACTTC.

This clonotype was picked up many times. The chain carries TRBV28 and TRBJ2-2; a possible D gene is TRBD1 (6 bases). The CDR3 spans 15 residues. The germline V gene encodes CDR1 MDHEN and CDR2 SYDVKM. V was shortened by 6 bases and J by 3 bases, with 14 bases between the two germline ends. DNA of the CDR3: TGTGCCAGCAGACATACAGGGTTGGACACCGGGGAGCTGTTTTTT. It yields the protein CASRHTGLDTGELFF.

This clonotype was recorded at least ten times. The V and J genes are TRBV7-9 and TRBJ2-2, with D unclear. Trimming removed 4 bases from V and 4 bases from J, with 16 bases in between. The CDR3 consists of 16 residues. Germline V lookup: CDR1 SEHNR, CDR2 FQNEAQ (reference sequence). The CDR3 sequence is CASSSVRSPITGELFF. Written as DNA, the CDR3 is TGTGCCAGCAGCTCCGTTAGGTCACCGATCACCGGGGAGCTGTTTTTT. The full variable domain, its missing parts supplied by reference TRBV7-9 and TRBJ2-2, is DTGVSQNPRHKITKRGQNVTFRCDPISEHNRLYWYRQTLGQGPEFLTYFQNEAQLEKSRLLSDRFSAERPKGSFSTLEIQRTEQGDSAMYLCASSSVRSPITGELFFGEGSRLTVL.

This clonotype was observed a few times. This rearrangement joins TRBV7-9 to TRBJ2-1, with 8 bases fitting TRBD2. The CDR3 length is 15 residues. CDR1 is SEHNR, CDR2 FQNEAQ, per germline (reference sequence). The V segment lost 4 bases and the J segment 3 bases; nucleotides outside the gene matches: 5. In DNA form, the CDR3 reads TGTGCCAGCAGCTCGGTAGCGGGGAACTACAATGAGCAGTTCTTC. This sequence encodes CASSSVAGNYNEQFF. The variable domain in full, completed from reference TRBV7-9 and TRBJ2-1, reads DTGVSQNPRHKITKRGQNVTFRCDPISEHNRLYWYRQTLGQGPEFLTYFQNEAQLEKSRLLSDRFSAERPKGSFSTLEIQRTEQGDSAMYLCASSSVAGNYNEQFFGPGTRLTVL.

A note on this clonotype: This may stem from a read error, because a much larger clone lies one nucleotide away. The chain is built from TRBV7-3 and TRBJ2-3; tentative D call: TRBD1 (5 bases). Germline V CDR1 and CDR2: SGHTA, FQGTGA. This CDR3 spans 15 amino acids. CDR3 in amino acids: CASSLSGQITDTKYF. CDR3 in DNA: TGTGCCAGCAGCTTAAGCGGACAAATCACAGATACGAAGTATTTT.

This clonotype was seen repeatedly, ten times or more. The chain couples TRBV7-9 to TRBJ2-3, with 12 bases aligning to TRBD1. Trimming removed 5 bases from V and 4 bases from J; junction bases left unmatched: 7. Per germline, CDR1 SEHNR and CDR2 FQNEAQ (reference sequence). The CDR3 spans 16 residues. The CDR3 DNA follows: TGTGCCAGCAGCCAGCGGGACAGGGGGCAGGCAGATACGCAGTATTTT. It is translated as CASSQRDRGQADTQYF.

This clonotype was recorded many times. This chain joins TRBV7-9 and TRBJ1-1; unclear D gene. CDR1 is SEHNR, CDR2 FQNEAQ, per germline (reference sequence). Trimming took 3 bases from V and 0 from J, leaving 11 bases between them. The length of the CDR3 is 15 residues. The CDR3 DNA follows: TGTGCCAGCAGCTTCATCCCAGGCATGAACACTGAAGCTTTCTTT. Protein product: CASSFIPGMNTEAFF. Looking up the rest from reference TRBV7-9 and TRBJ1-1 gives the full variable domain: DTGVSQNPRHKITKRGQNVTFRCDPISEHNRLYWYRQTLGQGPEFLTYFQNEAQLEKSRLLSDRFSAERPKGSFSTLEIQRTEQGDSAMYLCASSFIPGMNTEAFFGQGTRLTVV.

This clonotype was counted many times. The chain joins TRBV15 to TRBJ2-2; maybe TRBD2 (6 bases). The CDR3 consists of 15 residues. Trimming left V 1 base short and J 4 bases short, with 10 bases between. CDR1 is LNHNV and CDR2 is YYDKDF in the germline V gene (reference sequence). CDR3 loop: CATSRAGARTGELFF. CDR3 nucleotides: TGTGCCACCAGCAGAGCGGGAGCTCGCACCGGGGAGCTGTTTTTT.

In its sample, this clonotype was seen many times. The chain recombines TRBV6-6 with TRBJ2-5; tentatively, D is TRBD2 (6 bases). CDR1 is MNHNY, CDR2 SVGAGI, per germline (reference sequence). Trimming removed 5 bases from V and 4 bases from J, with 11 bases in between. CDR3 size: 13 residues. This CDR3 reads CASSPGGAETQYF. The CDR3 DNA reads TGTGCCAGCAGTCCCGGAGGGGCAGAGACCCAGTACTTC.

The sample holds many counts of this clonotype. CDR3 amino acids: CASSLKMSGLADTQYF. CDR3 in DNA: TGTGCCAGCAGTTTAAAGATGTCGGGACTAGCAGATACGCAGTATTTT. The chain carries TRBV12-3 or TRBV12-4 and TRBJ2-3, with 8 nucleotides matching TRBD2. This CDR3 is 16 amino acids long. V dropped 2 bases and J dropped 4; count of bases not matched to a gene: 8.

This clonotype was seen at least ten times. The V gene is TRBV6-1, the J gene TRBJ2-7, with a tentative D call TRBD2 (7 bases). V dropped 6 bases and J dropped 2 bases, with 17 bases sitting between them. Per germline, CDR1 MNHNS and CDR2 SASEGT. The CDR3 is 15 residues long. The CDR3 sequence: CASRDGGQIPYEQYF. The CDR3 region has the DNA TGTGCCAGCAGGGACGGGGGGCAAATCCCCTACGAGCAGTACTTC.